This passage covers 32 T cell receptor beta chains from one sample sequenced in a study of control samples from healthy donors and cancer patients. Produced via immunoSEQ multiplex PCR; TCRdb's table is partial and in-frame only. The table includes some 96,000 clones, roughly nine tenths detected once. The sequenced sample consisted of blood. The source of these receptors is a woman in her fifties or sixties in good health.

In DNA form, the CDR3 reads TGTGCCAGCAGCTTAAGGTCGGGAGACGAACCCTACGAGCAGTACTTC. This gives the protein CASSLRSGDEPYEQYF. The chain links TRBV7-9 to TRBJ2-7; TRBD2 is a possible D gene (6 bases). This CDR3 is 16 amino acids long. V shed 2 bases and J shed 2 bases, with 16 bases lying between them. In germline, CDR1 is SEHNR, CDR2 FQNEAQ (reference sequence).

The V call is TRBV7-9, the J call TRBJ1-1; TRBD1 is a possible D gene (5 bases). Trimming removed 2 bases at V and 0 bases at J, with 10 bases between. CDR3 size: 15 residues. Germline CDR1 and CDR2: SEHNR and FQNEAQ (reference sequence). The CDR3 coding sequence is TGTGCCAGCAGCTTAATTGGGGGGTTGAACACTGAAGCTTTCTTT. The encoded protein is CASSLIGGLNTEAFF.

The chain is built from TRBV29-1 and TRBJ2-6; 8 nucleotides match TRBD1. The trim removed 6 bases at V and 0 bases at J, leaving 19 bases unmatched. The germline gives CDR1 SQVTM, CDR2 ANQGSEA. The CDR3 has 20 residues. The DNA of the CDR3 is TGCAGCGTGATTGACCGGGACAGGCTTTCCCTCCGCTCTGGGGCCAACGTCCTGACTTTC. Translating gives CSVIDRDRLSLRSGANVLTF.

J is TRBJ1-3 and V is TRBV11-2; D gene unclear. Per germline, CDR1 SGHAT and CDR2 FQNNGV. Between the trimmed V and J ends, which lost 5 bases and 8 bases, there was a span of 10 bases. This CDR3 spans 12 amino acids. The CDR3 protein is CASSLGVDTIYF. DNA of the CDR3: TGTGCCAGCAGCCTAGGAGTGGACACCATATATTTT.

V and J are TRBV6-2 or TRBV6-3 and TRBJ2-5, with unresolved D. V was trimmed by 1 base and J by 5 bases, leaving 23 bases between them. This CDR3 has 18 residues. From germline, CDR1 is MNHEY and CDR2 SVGEGT. The CDR3 nucleotides are TGTGCCAGCAGTTACTTGGGCAAAGATTTGCGTCCGGGTGAGACCCAGTACTTC. Translating it yields CASSYLGKDLRPGETQYF.

The chain has TRBV2 and TRBJ2-5; possible D gene TRBD1, 6 bases. The germline gives CDR1 SNHLY, CDR2 FYNNEI. V was pared by 3 bases and J by 1 base, with 9 bases between. CDR3 size: 14 residues. Here the CDR3 reads CASSDDRLQETQYF. As DNA, the CDR3 is TGTGCCAGCAGTGACGACAGGCTCCAAGAGACCCAGTACTTC.

CDR3 DNA sequence: TGCAGCGTTCTAGGGACAGGGACGACTGAAGCTTTCTTT. Translation gives CSVLGTGTTEAFF. The rearrangement uses TRBV29-1 and TRBJ1-1, with 9 bases lining up with TRBD1. J gave up 5 bases and V 5 bases, and 6 bases lay outside the gene matches. The CDR3 is made up of 13 amino acids. Germline assignment: CDR1 SQVTM and CDR2 ANQGSEA. The whole variable domain, remainder taken from reference TRBV29-1 and TRBJ1-1, is SAVISQKPSRDICQRGTSLTIQCQVDSQVTMMFWYRQQPGQSLTLIATANQGSEATYESGFVIDKFPISRPNLTFSTLTVSNMSPEDSSIYLCSVLGTGTTEAFFGQGTRLTVV.

The chain combines TRBV11-3 with TRBJ2-3; 9 bases match TRBD1. The CDR3 extends over 15 amino acids. Germline loops: CDR1 SGHNT, CDR2 YENEEA. J lost 3 bases, V lost 4 bases, and 5 bases had no gene match. CDR3 amino acids: CASSSGQGRTDTQYF. The CDR3 DNA sequence: TGTGCCAGCAGCTCGGGACAGGGCAGGACAGATACGCAGTATTTT.

The chain uses TRBV10-2 and TRBJ1-5; a weak D match, TRBD1 (6 bases). Germline V gives CDR1 WSHSY, CDR2 SAAADI. Deletions cut 8 bases from V and 0 bases from J, with 20 bases between. The CDR3 is 17 residues long. The chain's CDR3 is CASSGGGFLYSNQPQHF. In nucleotides, the CDR3 is TGCGCCAGCTCGGGAGGGGGGTTTCTTTATAGCAATCAGCCCCAGCATTTT.

J is TRBJ1-5 and V is TRBV29-1, with TRBD1 matching over 10 bases. V gave up 6 bases and J gave up 6 bases; unmatched junction bases: 5. CDR1 is SQVTM and CDR2 is ANQGSEA in the germline V gene. The CDR3 contains 13 residues. CDR3 amino acids: CSVGTGAFQPQHF. DNA of the CDR3: TGCAGCGTCGGGACAGGGGCCTTTCAGCCCCAGCATTTT. The full variable domain, rest sourced from reference TRBV29-1 and TRBJ1-5, is SAVISQKPSRDICQRGTSLTIQCQVDSQVTMMFWYRQQPGQSLTLIATANQGSEATYESGFVIDKFPISRPNLTFSTLTVSNMSPEDSSIYLCSVGTGAFQPQHFGDGTRLSIL.

J is TRBJ2-1 and V is TRBV6-5; TRBD2 aligns across 11 bases. CDR1 is MNHEY, CDR2 SVGAGI, per germline. The CDR3 totals 15 residues. V dropped 5 bases and J dropped 7; count of bases not matched to a gene: 7. The CDR3 DNA sequence: TGTGCCAGCAGTCTTAGCGGGGGGGCCGTAAATGAGCAGTTCTTC. This translates into CASSLSGGAVNEQFF.

The chain joins TRBV14 to TRBJ2-1; possible D gene TRBD2, 6 bases. From germline, CDR1 is SGHDN and CDR2 FVKESK. The CDR3 spans 15 residues. V lost 4 bases and J lost 5, with 15 bases in between. In DNA form, the CDR3 reads TGTGCCAGCAGCCTGTTGGGGGGAGAGGACAATGAGCAGTTCTTC. Translated, it gives CASSLLGGEDNEQFF.

The chain carries TRBV6-5 and TRBJ2-5; TRBD1 might be the D (6 bases). CDR3 length: 14 residues. Germline V gives CDR1 MNHEY, CDR2 SVGAGI. With 0 bases removed from V and 5 bases from J, the gap between germline ends came to 10 bases. The CDR3 region has the DNA TGTGCCAGCAGTTACTCGGGGGCCGAGGAGACCCAGTACTTC. Its protein is CASSYSGAEETQYF.

The chain's CDR3 is CAISEPGTTHLRNEQFF. CDR3 DNA sequence: TGTGCCATCAGTGAGCCTGGGACTACACATCTTCGCAATGAGCAGTTCTTC. The chain combines TRBV10-3 with TRBJ2-1; 7 nucleotides line up with TRBD2. Germline assignment: CDR1 ENHRY and CDR2 SYGVKD. This CDR3 spans 17 amino acids. J gave up 6 bases and V 2 bases, and 13 bases lay outside the gene matches.

The chain is built from TRBV6-1 and TRBJ2-3; tentatively, D is TRBD1 (7 bases). V lost 3 bases and J lost 2, with 12 bases in between. The CDR3 loop spans 15 amino acids. The V gene's germline CDR1 is MNHNS and CDR2 SASEGT. DNA of the CDR3: TGTGCCAGCAGTGACAGGGGGGCCTTCACAGATACGCAGTATTTT. Protein product: CASSDRGAFTDTQYF.

The chain couples TRBV27 to TRBJ2-2; TRBD2 might be the D (6 bases). Trimming removed 7 bases at V and 2 bases at J, with 11 bases between. The CDR3 is 14 residues long. Germline V gene lookup returns CDR1 MNHEY and CDR2 SMNVEV (reference sequence). Here the CDR3 DNA reads TGTGCCAGCACCTTTAGCGGAAACACCGGGGAGCTGTTTTTT. Encoded protein: CASTFSGNTGELFF.

The chain carries TRBV2 and TRBJ1-4; D is possibly TRBD1 (6 bases). The CDR3 has 13 amino acids. V lost 6 bases and J lost 5, with 10 bases in between. Germline CDR1 SNHLY, CDR2 FYNNEI. The CDR3 here is CASRQGLNEKLFF. CDR3 nucleotides: TGTGCCAGCAGACAGGGCTTAAATGAAAAACTGTTTTTT.

The chain uses TRBV7-9 and TRBJ2-5, with a tentative D call TRBD2 (5 bases). Germline V lookup: CDR1 SEHNR, CDR2 FQNEAQ (reference sequence). V shed 5 bases and J shed 5 bases, with 12 bases lying between them. The CDR3 is 13 residues long. As DNA, the CDR3 is TGTGCCAGCAGCCCCGGGCGGGTGGAGACCCAGTACTTC. Amino acids: CASSPGRVETQYF.

This clone came up a few times. V gene TRBV28 combines with J gene TRBJ1-2, with 8 bases lining up with TRBD1. CDR1 is MDHEN and CDR2 is SYDVKM in the germline V gene. J was trimmed by 4 bases and V by 4 bases; bases with no gene match: 5. This CDR3 region has 14 residues. The CDR3 here is CASSYGQGSYGYTF. CDR3 sequence (DNA): TGTGCCAGCAGTTACGGACAGGGAAGCTATGGCTACACCTTC.

This chain joins TRBV27 and TRBJ1-2; D is uncertain. The V end lost 5 bases, the J end lost 5 bases, and 15 bases lay between the germline ends. The germline V gene encodes CDR1 MNHEY and CDR2 SMNVEV (reference sequence). The CDR3 sequence is 14 residues long. The CDR3 here is CASSADGVEYGYTF. CDR3 DNA sequence: TGTGCCAGCAGTGCCGACGGGGTGGAATATGGCTACACCTTC.

The J gene is TRBJ1-1, the V gene TRBV7-2, with D perhaps TRBD1 (5 bases). CDR3 length: 13 amino acids. The germline V and J ends were trimmed by 4 bases and 1 base, with 7 bases remaining between them. Germline loops: CDR1 SGHTA, CDR2 FQGNSA. DNA for the CDR3: TGTGCCAGCAGCTCAGGACAGAACACTGAAGCTTTCTTT. It codes for CASSSGQNTEAFF.

V and J are TRBV6-1 and TRBJ2-7; TRBD2 matches at 10 bases. V gave up 4 bases and J gave up 0 bases; unmatched junction bases: 6. Germline CDR1 MNHNS, CDR2 SASEGT. This CDR3 contains 16 residues. CDR3 amino acids: CASSGVAGGYSYEQYV. As DNA, the CDR3 is TGTGCCAGCAGTGGAGTAGCGGGAGGATACTCCTACGAGCAGTACGTC.

This clone was seen just once. The chain is built from TRBV9 and TRBJ2-1; no reliable D call. The CDR3 runs 15 residues. Deletions cut 0 bases from V and 0 bases from J, with 7 bases between. Per the germline V gene, CDR1 is SGDLS and CDR2 is YYNGEE. CDR3 in amino acids: CASSVVTHSYNEQFF. Written as DNA, the CDR3 is TGTGCCAGCAGCGTAGTTACTCACTCCTACAATGAGCAGTTCTTC.

The chain carries TRBV27 and TRBJ2-3, with 9 bases identical to TRBD1. V was clipped by 6 bases and J by 4 bases; unmatched bases: 11. Germline-derived CDR1 and CDR2 are MNHEY and SMNVEV (reference sequence). The CDR3 length is 16 residues. CDR3 coding DNA: TGTGCCAGCAGCGTATCCGGGACAGGGTCCCCAGATACGCAGTATTTT. As protein: CASSVSGTGSPDTQYF.

The V gene is TRBV14, the J gene TRBJ1-2; perhaps TRBD1 as D (5 bases). The CDR3 runs 14 residues. Germline V lookup: CDR1 SGHDN, CDR2 FVKESK. Trimming pared 0 bases from V and 6 bases from J, leaving 11 bases between. As DNA, the CDR3 is TGTGCCAGCAGCCAAGATCTATCCAGGGATGGCTACACCTTC. Translating gives CASSQDLSRDGYTF. Full variable domain (remainder filled in from reference TRBV14 and TRBJ1-2): EAGVTQFPSHSVIEKGQTVTLRCDPISGHDNLYWYRRVMGKEIKFLLHFVKESKQDESGMPNNRFLAERTGGTYSTLKVQPAELEDSGVYFCASSQDLSRDGYTFGSGTRLTVV.

This clone showed up just once. This sequence joins TRBV9 and TRBJ2-3; D possibly corresponds to TRBD2 (7 bases). Germline V gene lookup returns CDR1 SGDLS and CDR2 YYNGEE. Trimming shortened V by 2 bases and J by 2 bases, and 12 bases separated the two germline ends. The CDR3 is made up of 15 amino acids. Here the CDR3 reads CASSVGGRATDTQYF. In DNA form, the CDR3 reads TGTGCCAGCAGCGTGGGGGGGCGTGCCACAGATACGCAGTATTTT.

This chain links TRBV12-3 or TRBV12-4 with TRBJ2-7; 8 nucleotides line up with TRBD2. This CDR3 contains 13 residues. After removal of 6 bases from V and 6 bases from J, the junction contained 7 bases not matched to a gene. The DNA of the CDR3 is TGTGCCAGCAGCGCTCGGGCGGGGGGCGAGCAGTACGTC. Translating gives CASSARAGGEQYV.

J is TRBJ2-7 and V is TRBV11-2; the match to TRBD1 covers 8 bases. The ends lost 4 bases at V and 10 bases at J; junction bases unmatched: 3. CDR3 length: 11 residues. The germline gives CDR1 SGHAT, CDR2 FQNNGV. Here the CDR3 DNA reads TGTGCCAGCAGCTGGGACAGGCAACAGTACTTC. Amino acid sequence: CASSWDRQQYF.

The V and J genes are TRBV6-5 and TRBJ1-5; maybe TRBD1 (6 bases). V was cut by 6 bases and J by 0 bases, with 12 bases left in between. The germline CDR1 and CDR2 sequences are MNHEY and SVGAGI. The CDR3 has 15 amino acids. DNA for the CDR3: TGTGCCAGCAGCCTTGGGGGGGCTAGCAATCAGCCCCAGCATTTT. As protein: CASSLGGASNQPQHF.

This chain links TRBV18 with TRBJ2-3, with TRBD2 matching over 15 bases. Germline CDR1 reads KGHSH; CDR2 reads LQKENI. J lost 3 bases, V lost 2 bases, and 3 bases had no gene match. The CDR3 extends over 17 amino acids. The DNA of the CDR3 is TGTGCCAGCTCACCAACCGGACTAGCGGGGGGGACAGATACGCAGTATTTT. Translating it yields CASSPTGLAGGTDTQYF.

This chain links TRBV2 with TRBJ1-1, with no clear D. Trimming took 10 bases from V and 6 from J, leaving 24 bases between them. CDR3 length: 15 amino acids. Germline CDR1 SNHLY, CDR2 FYNNEI. The CDR3 sequence: CATTAQRNINAEAFF. The CDR3 DNA sequence: TGTGCCACAACCGCACAGAGGAATATAAACGCTGAAGCTTTCTTT.

The rearrangement uses TRBV7-9 and TRBJ2-7, with 9 bases that match TRBD1. The CDR3 loop spans 14 amino acids. Per the germline V gene, CDR1 is SEHNR and CDR2 is FQNEAQ (reference sequence). V shed 5 bases, J shed 2 bases, and the junction held 4 bases outside the gene matches. CDR3 sequence reads: CASSIGTGPYEQYF. The CDR3 nucleotides are TGTGCCAGCAGCATAGGGACAGGGCCCTACGAGCAGTACTTC.